This paragraph covers one T cell receptor (beta chain) sequence. Authors' methods: Estimation of nucleated cell counts was performed using reference gene primer amplification. Here immunoSEQ multiplex PCR was the method, and the copy in TCRdb shows in-frame clones only, minus some. The D gene and trimming were derived from the DNA, and the V and J assignments and clone size from that table. The repertoire holds about 140,000 clones, with roughly three quarters as singletons. The data originate from a study of blood T cell repertoires in COVID-19. Study overall: Acute and convalescent COVID-19 samples came from the United States, Italy and Spain. From T cells, B-cell-depleted T cells, or PBMCs came the material, which was cDNA or gDNA.

V gave up 3 bases and J gave up 0 bases, with 7 bases separating them. The CDR3 has 14 amino acids. In germline, CDR1 is SGHTA, CDR2 FQGTGA. The rearrangement joins TRBV7-3 to TRBJ2-3; a weak D match, TRBD2 (5 bases). The source of this sequence is a man aged 50-59 years with active or convalescent COVID-19. The sample comprised peripheral blood. The CDR3, as DNA: TGTGCCAGCAGCTTTGAGGGTAGCACAGATACGCAGTATTTT. The encoded protein is CASSFEGSTDTQYF.